This T cell receptor beta chain emerged from a study of blood T cell repertoires in COVID-19. Looking at the study overall: Some COVID-19 samples were acute and others convalescent; all came from the United States, Italy and Spain. T cells, B-cell-depleted T cells, or PBMCs provided the cDNA or gDNA that served as material.

Original analysis: Amplification from reference gene primers served as the basis for estimated nucleated cell counts. Produced via immunoSEQ multiplex PCR; TCRdb's table is partial and in-frame only. The V and J calls and the clone size are those of that table, but D and trimming were determined from the DNA. Here the sample spans around 140,000 clones, 65% to 85% being singletons. This clone has just a few counts. This CDR3 spans 14 amino acids. Germline lookup yields CDR1 LNHDA and CDR2 SQIVND (reference sequence). The ends were cut back, 2 bases at V and 12 bases at J, with 17 bases in the middle. This receptor was obtained from a woman between 55 and 75 years old with acute or convalescent COVID-19. The source material was peripheral blood. V gene TRBV19 combines with J gene TRBJ2-1; the D gene is possibly TRBD2 (5 bases). The CDR3 sequence is CASSISIRGSVQFF. In DNA, the CDR3 is TGTGCCAGTAGTATATCAATACGGGGTAGCGTGCAGTTCTTC.